Following are 8 T cell receptor beta chains from one sample sequenced in a study of blood T cell repertoires in COVID-19. TCRdb's copy holds only in-frame clones and misses some; the assay was immunoSEQ multiplex PCR. The data show about 350,000 clones, with 89% seen just once and around 3.9% held by the top ten. Sequencing input: peripheral blood. These receptors all come from an older woman with COVID-19, enrolled during active disease.

This chain joins TRBV28 and TRBJ1-2; D might be TRBD1 (5 bases). Germline CDR1 reads MDHEN; CDR2 reads SYDVKM. V was cut by 7 bases and J by 0 bases, with 6 bases left in between. There are 12 residues in the CDR3. CDR3 coding DNA: TGTGCCAGCACAGGGACTAACTATGGCTACACCTTC. This gives the protein CASTGTNYGYTF.

The V and J genes are TRBV2 and TRBJ2-1, with 9 bases fitting TRBD2. The germline CDR1 and CDR2 sequences are SNHLY and FYNNEI. J was trimmed by 7 bases and V by 5 bases; bases with no gene match: 12. CDR3 length equals 16 residues. CDR3 protein: CASSPGGGASRNEQFF. CDR3 in DNA: TGTGCCAGCAGTCCGGGCGGGGGGGCCTCTCGTAATGAGCAGTTCTTC.

The V gene is TRBV21-1, the J gene TRBJ2-4; the D call TRBD1 from the table was never checked on the DNA. TRBV21-1 is labeled a pseudogene. The CDR3 totals 16 residues. CDR3 DNA sequence: TGTGCCAGCAGCGGTACAGGGGCCTTAGCCAAAAACATTCAGTACTTC. Its translation: CASSGTGALAKNIQYF.

This sequence joins TRBV3-1 (or the pseudogene TRBV3-2) and TRBJ1-2, with D possibly being TRBD1 (5 bases). The germline gives CDR1 LGHDT, CDR2 YNNKEL (reference sequence). Trimming removed 1 base from V and 5 bases from J, with 11 bases in between. The CDR3 runs to 14 residues. The CDR3 nucleotides read TGTGCCAGCAGCCAAGTGTCAGGGCGGTATGGCTACACCTTC. It translates to CASSQVSGRYGYTF.

This chain links TRBV15 with TRBJ1-4, with 7 bases fitting TRBD1. The V and J ends lost 5 bases and 2 bases, in that order; junction bases with no gene match: 2. The CDR3 spans 14 residues. CDR1 is LNHNV and CDR2 is YYDKDF in the germline V gene (reference sequence). The CDR3 is CATSRTGTNEKLFF. CDR3 sequence (DNA): TGTGCCACCAGCCGGACAGGCACTAATGAAAAACTGTTTTTT.

For the CDR3, the DNA is TGTGCCAGCAGCTCCCTACAGGGGTGGAATGAAAAACTGTTTTTT. Protein product: CASSSLQGWNEKLFF. The V and J genes are TRBV5-6 and TRBJ1-4, with 7 bases fitting TRBD1. CDR3 length: 15 residues. Trimming at V came to 3 bases and at J to 5 bases, leaving 7 bases not matched to a gene. Germline CDR1 is SGHDT and CDR2 is YYEEEE.

The chain employs TRBV15 and TRBJ2-7; TRBD1 is a possible D gene (6 bases). Germline V lookup: CDR1 LNHNV, CDR2 YYDKDF (reference sequence). The CDR3 runs 14 residues. Trimming left V 1 base short and J 3 bases short, with 10 bases between. The chain's CDR3 is CATSRGGQDYEQYF. The CDR3 DNA sequence: TGTGCCACCAGCAGAGGGGGACAAGACTACGAGCAGTACTTC.

The V call is TRBV3-1 (or the pseudogene TRBV3-2), the J call TRBJ2-5; 9 bases map to TRBD2. The CDR3 is made up of 16 amino acids. V trimming: 3 bases; J trimming: 4 bases; junction bases outside the gene matches: 9. Germline lookup yields CDR1 LGHDT and CDR2 YNNKEL (reference sequence). The CDR3 reads CASSQLAGGRGETQYF. The CDR3 bases are TGTGCCAGCAGCCAGTTGGCGGGGGGGCGGGGAGAGACCCAGTACTTC.